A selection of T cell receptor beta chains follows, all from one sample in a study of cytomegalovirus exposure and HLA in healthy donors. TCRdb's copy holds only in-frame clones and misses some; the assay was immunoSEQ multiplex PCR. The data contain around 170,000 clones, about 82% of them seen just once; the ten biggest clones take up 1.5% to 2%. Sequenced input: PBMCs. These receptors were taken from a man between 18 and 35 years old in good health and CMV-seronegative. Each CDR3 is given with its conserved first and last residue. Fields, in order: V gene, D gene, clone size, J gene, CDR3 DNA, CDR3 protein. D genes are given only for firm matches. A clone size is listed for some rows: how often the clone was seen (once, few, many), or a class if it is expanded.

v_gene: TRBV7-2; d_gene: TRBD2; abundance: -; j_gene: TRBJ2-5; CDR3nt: TGTGCCAGCAGCTTAGCTGCCAGCGGGGGGCCCAAAGAGACCCAGTACTTC; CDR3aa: CASSLAASGGPKETQYF
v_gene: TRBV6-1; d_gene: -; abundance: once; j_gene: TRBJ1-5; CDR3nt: TGTGCCAGCAGGAACGGTTTTAGACAGCCCCAGCATTTT; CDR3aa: CASRNGFRQPQHF
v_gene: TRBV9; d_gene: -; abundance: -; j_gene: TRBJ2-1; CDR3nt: TGTGCCAGCAGCGTAGTAGCAGTAGACTACAATGAGCAGTTCTTC; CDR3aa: CASSVVAVDYNEQFF
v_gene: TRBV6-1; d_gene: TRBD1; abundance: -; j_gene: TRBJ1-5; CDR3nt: TGTGCCAGCATTCGGACAGGAGCGTCGGATCAGCCCCAGCATTTT; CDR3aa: CASIRTGASDQPQHF
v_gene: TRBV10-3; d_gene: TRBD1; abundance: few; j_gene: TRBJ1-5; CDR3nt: TGTGCCATCAGTGACCAGGGGGTGCAGCCCCAGCATTTT; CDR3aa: CAISDQGVQPQHF
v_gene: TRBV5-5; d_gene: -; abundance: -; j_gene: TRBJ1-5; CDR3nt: TGTGCCAGCAGCTTGTGGGGGGAAGGCAATCAGCCCCAGCATTTT; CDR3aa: CASSLWGEGNQPQHF
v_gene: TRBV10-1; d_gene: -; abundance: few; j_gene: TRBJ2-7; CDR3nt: TGCGCCAGCAGATCGGACTCCACAGACTACGAGCAGTACTTC; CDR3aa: CASRSDSTDYEQYF
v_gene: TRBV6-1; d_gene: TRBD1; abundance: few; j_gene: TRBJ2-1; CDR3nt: TGTGCCAGCAGCGAAAAAGGGACAGGGAACTACAATGAGCAGTTCTTC; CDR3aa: CASSEKGTGNYNEQFF
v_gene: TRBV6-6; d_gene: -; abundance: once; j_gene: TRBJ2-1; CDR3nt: TGTGCCAGCGGGGGGGCAGCGGGGTCGAATGAGCAGTTCTTC; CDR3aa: CASGGAAGSNEQFF
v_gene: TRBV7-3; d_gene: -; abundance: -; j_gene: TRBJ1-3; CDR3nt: TGTGCCAGCAGCCAGGGTACTGGAAACACCATATATTTT; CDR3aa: CASSQGTGNTIYF
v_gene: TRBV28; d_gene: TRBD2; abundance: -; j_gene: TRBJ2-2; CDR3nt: TGTGCCAGCAGTTTTGGTGGGAGGGCCGGCGGGGAGCTGTTTTTT; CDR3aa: CASSFGGRAGGELFF
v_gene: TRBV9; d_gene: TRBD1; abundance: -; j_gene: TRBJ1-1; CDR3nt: TGTGCCAGCAGCGGCCGTACCGGGACAGGGGATGAAGCTTTCTTT; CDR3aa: CASSGRTGTGDEAFF
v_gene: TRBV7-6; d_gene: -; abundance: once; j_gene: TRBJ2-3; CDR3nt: TGTGCCAGCAGCTATGCGGGGCACACAGATACGCAGTATTTT; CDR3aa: CASSYAGHTDTQYF
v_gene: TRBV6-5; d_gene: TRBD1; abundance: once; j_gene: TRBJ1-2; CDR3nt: TGTGCCAGCAGCAGACAGGGTCTTGGCTACACCTTC; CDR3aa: CASSRQGLGYTF
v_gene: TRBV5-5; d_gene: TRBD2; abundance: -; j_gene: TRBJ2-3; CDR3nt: TGTGCCAGCAGCTTGCCCCCGGGGGGTGGCACAGATACGCAGTATTTT; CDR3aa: CASSLPPGGGTDTQYF
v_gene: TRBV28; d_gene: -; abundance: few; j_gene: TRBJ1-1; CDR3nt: TGTGCCAGTATATCGGGGACTGAAGCTTTCTTT; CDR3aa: CASISGTEAFF
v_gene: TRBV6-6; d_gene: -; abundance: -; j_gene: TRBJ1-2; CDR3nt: TGTGCCAGCAGTCGGGACTTGGGCTACACCTTC; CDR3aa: CASSRDLGYTF
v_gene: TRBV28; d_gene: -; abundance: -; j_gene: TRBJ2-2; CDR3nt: TGTGCCAGCAGTTCGACAGGGAGGACCGGGGAGCTGTTTTTT; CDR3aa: CASSSTGRTGELFF
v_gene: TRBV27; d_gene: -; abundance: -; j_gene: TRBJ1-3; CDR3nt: TGTGCCAGCACCATAAGTCCGGGGTCCGGAAACACCATATATTTT; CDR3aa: CASTISPGSGNTIYF
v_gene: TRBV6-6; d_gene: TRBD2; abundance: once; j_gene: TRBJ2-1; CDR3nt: TGTGCCAGCAGTCCGGGACTAGCGGTTGGGGAGCAGTTCTTC; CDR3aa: CASSPGLAVGEQFF
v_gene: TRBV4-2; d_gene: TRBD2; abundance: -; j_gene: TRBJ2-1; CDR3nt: TGTGCCAGCAGCCCCGCGGGGGGAACACTCTACAATGAGCAGTTCTTC; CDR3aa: CASSPAGGTLYNEQFF
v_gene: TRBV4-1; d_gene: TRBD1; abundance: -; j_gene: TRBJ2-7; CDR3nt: TGCGCCAGTTCGGGGACAGTCTCCTACGAGCAGTACTTC; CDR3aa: CASSGTVSYEQYF
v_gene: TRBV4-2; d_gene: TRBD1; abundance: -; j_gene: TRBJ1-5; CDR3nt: TGTGCCAGCAGCCCATACAGGGGCCAAGGGAATCAGCCCCAGCATTTT; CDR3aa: CASSPYRGQGNQPQHF
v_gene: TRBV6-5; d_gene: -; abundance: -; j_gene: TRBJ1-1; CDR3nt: TGTGCCAGCAGTTACCAACGGGGGGGCACTGAAGCTTTCTTT; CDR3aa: CASSYQRGGTEAFF
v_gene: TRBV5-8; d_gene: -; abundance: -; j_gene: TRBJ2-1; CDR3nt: TGTGCCAGCAGCTTTGGACTGGGGAATGCGCAGTTCTTC; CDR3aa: CASSFGLGNAQFF
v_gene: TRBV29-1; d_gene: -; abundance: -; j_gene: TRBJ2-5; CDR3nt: TGCAGCGTTGAAGATCCAACAGGGAGAGTAGAGACCCAGTACTTC; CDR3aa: CSVEDPTGRVETQYF
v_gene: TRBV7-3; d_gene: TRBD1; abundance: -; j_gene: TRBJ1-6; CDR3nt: TGTGCCAGCAGCCCAACAGGGGCCCGTGGATCACCCCTCCACTTT; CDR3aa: CASSPTGARGSPLHF
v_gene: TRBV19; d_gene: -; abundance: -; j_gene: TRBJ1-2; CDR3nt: TGTGCCAGTAGTATGGCAGGGGAGATACCGTATGGCTACACCTTC; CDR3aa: CASSMAGEIPYGYTF
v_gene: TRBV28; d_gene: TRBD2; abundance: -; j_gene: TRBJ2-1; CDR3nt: TGTGCCAGCAGTCAACTAGCGGGGCCTCGGAATGAGCAGTTCTTC; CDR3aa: CASSQLAGPRNEQFF
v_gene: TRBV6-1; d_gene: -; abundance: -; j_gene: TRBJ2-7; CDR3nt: TGTGCCAGCAGTGAAAGACCGGGACAACCTTACTTC; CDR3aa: CASSERPGQPYF
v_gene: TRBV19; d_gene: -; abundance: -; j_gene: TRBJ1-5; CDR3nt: TGTGCCAGTAGTATACAGTCTAGCAATCAGCCCCAGCATTTT; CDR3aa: CASSIQSSNQPQHF
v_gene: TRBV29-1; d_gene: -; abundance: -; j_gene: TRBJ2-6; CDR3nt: TGCAGCGTGGCTAGATCTGGGGCCAACGTCCTGACTTTC; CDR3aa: CSVARSGANVLTF
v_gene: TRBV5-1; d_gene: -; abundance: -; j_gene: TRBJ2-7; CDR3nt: TGCGCCAGCAGCCCGAGCACGGGGCCCGGGGGCTACGAGCAGTACTTC; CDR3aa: CASSPSTGPGGYEQYF
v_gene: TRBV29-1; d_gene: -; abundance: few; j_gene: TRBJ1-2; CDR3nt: TGCAGCGTTCAGGGGCAGCCTAACTATGGCTACACCTTC; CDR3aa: CSVQGQPNYGYTF
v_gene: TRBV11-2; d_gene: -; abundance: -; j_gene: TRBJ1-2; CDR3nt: TGTGCCAGCAGCTTAGCAATAGCGAGGGGCTACACCTTC; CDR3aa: CASSLAIARGYTF
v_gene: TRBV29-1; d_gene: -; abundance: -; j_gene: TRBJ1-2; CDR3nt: TGCAGCGTTGATGACACGAACTATGGCTACACCTTC; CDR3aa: CSVDDTNYGYTF
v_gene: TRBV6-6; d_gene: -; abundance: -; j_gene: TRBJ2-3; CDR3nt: TGTGCCAGCAGTTTCCGGGACAGACCGGGACTAGATACGCAGTATTTT; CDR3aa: CASSFRDRPGLDTQYF
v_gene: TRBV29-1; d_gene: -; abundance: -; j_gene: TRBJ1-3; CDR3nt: TGCAGCGTTCAAAGGGGGGGCTCTGGAAACACCATATATTTT; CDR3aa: CSVQRGGSGNTIYF
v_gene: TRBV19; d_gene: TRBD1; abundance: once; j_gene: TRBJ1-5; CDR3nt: TGTGCCAGTAGCCGACAGGGTGTTAGTTATCAGCCCCAGCATTTT; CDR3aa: CASSRQGVSYQPQHF
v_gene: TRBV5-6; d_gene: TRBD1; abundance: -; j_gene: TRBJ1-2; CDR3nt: TGTGCCAGCAGCCAGAAGACAGGGGATGGCTACACCTTC; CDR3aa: CASSQKTGDGYTF
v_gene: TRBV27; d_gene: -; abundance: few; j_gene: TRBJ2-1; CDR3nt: TGTGCCAGCAGTTCCCCCCGGAATGAGCAGTTCTTC; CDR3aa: CASSSPRNEQFF
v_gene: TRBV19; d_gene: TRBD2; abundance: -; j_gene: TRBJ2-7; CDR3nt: TGTGCCAGTAGTATGACTAGCGGGAGCTCATCCTACGAGCAGTACTTC; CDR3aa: CASSMTSGSSSYEQYF